This T cell receptor beta chain was captured by sequencing in a study of vaccination effects on CD4 cells after COVID-19. Study-wide results and caveats: Clones of infection and vaccine origin contracted markedly late after vaccination.

ViraFEST expansion of antigen-specific CD4+ T cells with viral peptide pools preceded sequencing. Upon completion of under eleven days in culture, CD4+ T cells were isolated. Among the vaccine recipients, none had a prior SARS-CoV-2 infection, and nucleocapsid antibodies were negative. On both days 3 and 7, half of the culture medium was replaced with IL-2 medium. CDR1 LGHDT and CDR2 YNNKEL come from the germline V gene (reference sequence). The CDR3 is 15 amino acids. Trimming left V 1 base short and J 4 bases short, with 13 bases between. As concerns this clone: Antigen: not known.

Here immunoSEQ multiplex PCR was the method, and the copy in TCRdb shows in-frame clones only, minus some. The sample consists of tens of thousands of clones, about four fifths of them appearing once. The V call is TRBV3-1 (or the pseudogene TRBV3-2), the J call TRBJ1-2; D is ambiguous. The sequence came from a human donor who received a COVID-19 vaccine. The sequencing here drew on CD4+ T cells from PBMCs cultured with SARS-CoV-2 spike peptides, taken before COVID-19 vaccination. CDR3 sequence (DNA): TGTGCCAGCAGCCAAGTCGGCGGTGCTCGCTATGGCTACACCTTC. Translation: CASSQVGGARYGYTF.